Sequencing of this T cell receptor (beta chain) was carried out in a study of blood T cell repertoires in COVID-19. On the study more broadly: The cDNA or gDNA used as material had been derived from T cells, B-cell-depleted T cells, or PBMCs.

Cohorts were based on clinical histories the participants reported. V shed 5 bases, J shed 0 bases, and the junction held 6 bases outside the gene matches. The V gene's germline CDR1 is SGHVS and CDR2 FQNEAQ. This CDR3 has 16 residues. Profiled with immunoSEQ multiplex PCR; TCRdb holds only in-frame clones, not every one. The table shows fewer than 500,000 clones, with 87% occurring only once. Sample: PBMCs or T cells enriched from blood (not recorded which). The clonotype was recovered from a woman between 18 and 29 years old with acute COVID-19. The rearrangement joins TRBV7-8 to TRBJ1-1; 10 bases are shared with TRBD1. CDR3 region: CASSRGQGRMNTEAFF. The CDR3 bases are TGTGCCAGCAGCCGGGGACAGGGGCGAATGAACACTGAAGCTTTCTTT.